One and the same sample provided the 27 T cell receptor beta chains below, sequenced in a study of blood T cell repertoires in COVID-19 (dated by TCRdb to 2018 to 2020). Libraries were made using the immunoSEQ multiplex PCR assay. The table comes from immuneACCESS by way of TCRdb, which keeps in-frame sequences with V and J called. Part of the clones is missing from these tables; in studies checked, under half for an unresolved V gene and the rest for unknown reasons. This sample lists 380,000 or so clones; around 90% were detected once. The ten largest clones represent around 2% of the sample. The specimen sequenced was PBMCs or T cells enriched from blood (not recorded which). Receptors were obtained from a woman aged 40-49 years with acute COVID-19.

The chain has TRBV20-1 and TRBJ1-2; unclear D gene. Looked up from germline, CDR1 is DFQATT and CDR2 is SNEGSKA (reference sequence). With 1 base removed from V and 8 bases from J, the gap between germline ends came to 8 bases. The CDR3 spans 11 residues. CDR3 DNA sequence: TGCAGTGCTAGAGTCCGGGAGGGCTACACCTTC. This gives the protein CSARVREGYTF.

The table lists this clone with a count of one. The DNA for the CDR3 is TGCGCCAGCAGCGGGGAGGGCGAGCAGTACTTC. Translating it yields CASSGEGEQYF. This chain links TRBV5-1 with TRBJ2-7; TRBD2 aligns across 7 bases. Germline trimming cut 4 bases from V and 6 bases from J; bases unmatched to any gene: 1. The CDR3 length is 11 residues. CDR1 SGHRS and CDR2 YFSETQ come from the germline V gene.

The chain is built from TRBV5-1 and TRBJ2-2; D perhaps matches TRBD2 (5 bases). Germline loops: CDR1 SGHRS, CDR2 YFSETQ. The CDR3 runs 14 residues. The V and J ends lost 3 bases and 4 bases respectively, with 10 bases between them. CDR3 protein: CASSYRELTGELFF. The CDR3 DNA reads as TGCGCCAGCAGCTACCGGGAACTCACCGGGGAGCTGTTTTTT. The whole variable domain, remainder taken from reference TRBV5-1 and TRBJ2-2, is KAGVTQTPRYLIKTRGQQVTLSCSPISGHRSVSWYQQTPGQGLQFLFEYFSETQRNKGNFPGRFSGRQFSNSRSEMNVSTLELGDSALYLCASSYRELTGELFFGEGSRLTVL.

This chain links TRBV19 with TRBJ2-7; weak D call: TRBD2 (5 bases). The ends were cut back, 3 bases at V and 2 bases at J, with 11 bases in the middle. CDR1 and CDR2 from the germline V gene are LNHDA and SQIVND (reference sequence). The CDR3 covers 14 residues. In nucleotides, the CDR3 is TGTGCCAGTAGTATGAACGAGGGAACCTACGAGCAGTACTTC. It translates to CASSMNEGTYEQYF.

This chain connects TRBV24-1 to TRBJ1-2, with D perhaps TRBD1 (6 bases). The CDR3 has 13 amino acids. The V and J ends lost 3 bases and 7 bases respectively, with 11 bases between them. The germline V gene encodes CDR1 KGHDR and CDR2 SFDVKD. DNA of the CDR3: TGTGCCACCAGTGATCAGAACAGGGCTGGCTACACCTTC. Amino acids: CATSDQNRAGYTF.

The chain uses TRBV11-3 and TRBJ2-1, with D unresolved. The CDR3 length is 13 residues. CDR1 is SGHNT and CDR2 is YENEEA in the germline V gene. Trimming took 1 base from V and 6 from J, leaving 7 bases between them. CDR3 protein: CASSLGPGNEQFF. CDR3 bases: TGTGCCAGCAGCTTAGGGCCGGGCAATGAGCAGTTCTTC.

The CDR3 sequence is CSAPDRGRYTF. Written as DNA, the CDR3 is TGCAGTGCACCAGACAGGGGCAGGTACACCTTC. The chain carries TRBV20-1 and TRBJ1-2; 8 nucleotides match TRBD1. The CDR3 consists of 11 residues. Unmatched junction bases numbered 8, after V lost 6 bases and J lost 11 bases. Germline assignment: CDR1 DFQATT and CDR2 SNEGSKA (reference sequence).

Here the CDR3 reads CASSEWGQADEKLFF. CDR3 nucleotides: TGTGCCAGCAGCGAGTGGGGACAGGCGGACGAAAAACTGTTTTTT. The gene calls are TRBV9 and TRBJ1-4; 8 positions match TRBD1. The junction had 9 bases not matched to a gene; V was cut back by 3 bases and J by 8 bases. CDR3 length equals 15 residues. Germline V gives CDR1 SGDLS, CDR2 YYNGEE.

V and J are TRBV6-5 and TRBJ1-2; TRBD1 aligns across 8 bases. This CDR3 contains 14 residues. CDR1 is MNHEY, CDR2 SVGAGI, per germline. V was clipped by 5 bases and J by 2 bases; unmatched bases: 4. The chain's CDR3 is CASSIRQGNYGYTF. The CDR3 nucleotides are TGTGCCAGCAGTATACGACAGGGGAACTATGGCTACACCTTC.

The chain employs TRBV2 and TRBJ2-7; D is perhaps TRBD1 (5 bases). The length of the CDR3 is 16 residues. Germline CDR1 reads SNHLY; CDR2 reads FYNNEI. Between the trimmed V and J ends, which lost 1 base and 0 bases, there was a span of 13 bases. For the CDR3, the DNA is TGTGCCAGCAGTGAAGAAGGGGCCGCTTTCTCCTACGAGCAGTACTTC. Its translation is CASSEEGAAFSYEQYF.

This clone was seen a few times. The CDR3 bases are TGCGCCAGCAGCAGACCCCGGGCCCCCGGGGGGTCCTCCTACGAGCAGTACTTC. It encodes CASSRPRAPGGSSYEQYF. This chain connects TRBV5-1 to TRBJ2-7, with 7 bases identical to TRBD2. V gave up 4 bases and J gave up 0 bases; unmatched junction bases: 16. This CDR3 is built from 18 residues. Germline assignment: CDR1 SGHRS and CDR2 YFSETQ.

The rearrangement uses TRBV2 and TRBJ2-2; D is perhaps TRBD2 (6 bases). V lost 5 bases, J lost 1 base, and 23 bases lay in between. Germline CDR1 SNHLY, CDR2 FYNNEI. The CDR3 has 19 amino acids. CDR3: CASSPDLTGTPRNTGELFF. The CDR3 coding sequence is TGTGCCAGCAGTCCAGATTTGACCGGGACTCCAAGGAACACCGGGGAGCTGTTTTTT.

The chain joins TRBV2 to TRBJ2-7; possibly TRBD1 for D (5 bases). The germline CDR1 and CDR2 sequences are SNHLY and FYNNEI. There are 12 residues in the CDR3. Between the trimmed V and J ends, which lost 6 bases and 5 bases, there was a span of 11 bases. The CDR3 protein is CASSYPTDEQYF. DNA for the CDR3: TGTGCCAGCAGCTATCCGACAGACGAGCAGTACTTC.

V gene TRBV5-1 combines with J gene TRBJ1-2; 7 bases map to TRBD1. The CDR3 spans 17 residues. The germline CDR1 and CDR2 sequences are SGHRS and YFSETQ. The ends lost 0 bases at V and 0 bases at J; junction bases unmatched: 8. In DNA form, the CDR3 reads TGCGCCAGCAGCTTGGCCGGTCAGGGGGTTGCTAACTATGGCTACACCTTC. Amino acids: CASSLAGQGVANYGYTF.

The rearrangement joins TRBV30 to TRBJ2-6; D unresolved. The ends were cut back, 2 bases at V and 0 bases at J, with 5 bases in the middle. The length of the CDR3 is 14 residues. Germline V CDR1 and CDR2: GTSNPN, SVGIG (reference sequence). CDR3 protein: CAWSLSSGANVLTF. CDR3 in DNA: TGTGCCTGGAGTCTCTCCTCTGGGGCCAACGTCCTGACTTTC.

V is TRBV9 and J is TRBJ2-3, with D perhaps matching TRBD2 (5 bases). There are 17 residues in the CDR3. The germline gives CDR1 SGDLS, CDR2 YYNGEE. The V end was cut by 0 bases, the J end by 2 bases, with 16 bases between. The CDR3 DNA reads TGTGCCAGCAGCGTAGGGGAGTCCCGGGCCCCCACAGATACGCAGTATTTT. Protein sequence: CASSVGESRAPTDTQYF.

The chain combines TRBV7-9 with TRBJ2-7; 10 bases are shared with TRBD1. The germline CDR1 and CDR2 sequences are SEHNR and FQNEAQ (reference sequence). V dropped 9 bases and J dropped 3; count of bases not matched to a gene: 5. The CDR3 runs 13 residues. The CDR3 nucleotides read TGTGCCAGTCAGGGACAGGGGATCTACGAGCAGTACTTC. Its translation: CASQGQGIYEQYF.

The V and J genes are TRBV3-1 (or the pseudogene TRBV3-2) and TRBJ2-7; D is unclear. Trimming stripped 4 bases from V and 3 bases from J, with 10 bases between. The CDR3 is 13 residues long. The germline gives CDR1 LGHDT, CDR2 YNNKEL (reference sequence). The CDR3 region has the DNA TGTGCCAGCAGCCCTTTGTTTTTCTACGAGCAGTACTTC. Residues: CASSPLFFYEQYF.

This clone was picked up one time. This chain uses TRBV6-5 with TRBJ1-1, with TRBD1 identical over 7 bases. Per germline, CDR1 MNHEY and CDR2 SVGAGI. Trimming cost V 0 bases and J 7 bases; bases outside gene matches: 11. CDR3 length: 16 amino acids. CDR3 amino acids: CASSYSKGAGYFEAFF. As DNA, the CDR3 is TGTGCCAGCAGTTACTCGAAGGGGGCAGGTTATTTTGAAGCTTTCTTT.

The chain recombines TRBV5-1 with TRBJ1-1, with a weak D call TRBD1 (5 bases). The CDR3 is 14 residues long. V gave up 5 bases and J gave up 5 bases, with 16 bases separating them. The germline V gene has CDR1 SGHRS and CDR2 YFSETQ. Here the CDR3 DNA reads TGCGCCAGCAGTATGGGGGGGAAGGAAACTGAAGCTTTCTTT. Its translation is CASSMGGKETEAFF.

The V and J genes are TRBV5-4 and TRBJ2-7; 12 bases map to TRBD2. The germline gives CDR1 SGHNT, CDR2 YYREEE (reference sequence). This CDR3 has 15 residues. The V gene end was trimmed by 4 bases and the J gene end by 5 bases; junction bases not matched to a gene: 7. CDR3 sequence: CASSPTSGGPNEQYF. For the CDR3, the DNA is TGTGCCAGCAGCCCGACTAGCGGGGGCCCGAACGAGCAGTACTTC.

The rearrangement links TRBV6-5 to TRBJ2-1; TRBD1 matches at 10 bases. This CDR3 region has 16 residues. The germline CDR1 and CDR2 sequences are MNHEY and SVGAGI. V shed 4 bases and J 0 bases; nucleotides not matched to a gene: 3. Here the CDR3 reads CASSSRTGGSYNEQFF. CDR3 DNA sequence: TGTGCCAGCAGTTCTAGGACAGGGGGCTCCTACAATGAGCAGTTCTTC.

This clone showed up just a few times. V and J are TRBV12-3 or TRBV12-4 and TRBJ2-2; no definite D call. The CDR3 covers 12 residues. Trimming took off 5 bases at V and 7 bases at J, with 8 bases between the two ends. Here the CDR3 reads CASSPYYGELFF. The CDR3 DNA is TGTGCCAGCAGTCCCTATTACGGGGAGCTGTTTTTT.

The chain has TRBV5-5 and TRBJ1-1; TRBD1 aligns across 12 bases. The trim removed 5 bases at V and 1 base at J, leaving 15 bases unmatched. Germline CDR1 SGHKS, CDR2 YYEKEE (reference sequence). This CDR3 region has 19 residues. The CDR3 protein is CASRVSIVGTGGRNTEAFF. CDR3 in DNA: TGTGCCAGCAGAGTTTCCATTGTCGGGACAGGGGGCCGGAACACTGAAGCTTTCTTT.

V is TRBV2 and J is TRBJ2-5, with a weak D call TRBD2 (6 bases). Germline assignment: CDR1 SNHLY and CDR2 FYNNEI. This CDR3 has 13 amino acids. V shed 4 bases and J shed 5 bases, with 11 bases lying between them. The CDR3 sequence: CASSGGVGETQYF. The CDR3 region has the DNA TGTGCCAGCAGTGGGGGGGTTGGGGAGACCCAGTACTTC.

The chain employs TRBV4-1 and TRBJ1-2; D uncertain. Germline V gene sequence: CDR1 MGHRA, CDR2 YSYEKL. Trimming removed 8 bases at V and 0 bases at J, with 16 bases between. CDR3 length equals 15 residues. The CDR3 spells CASFSSGPANYGYTF. The CDR3 bases are TGCGCCAGCTTCTCTAGCGGGCCAGCTAACTATGGCTACACCTTC.

This chain joins TRBV14 and TRBJ2-7, with a tentative D call TRBD1 (5 bases). Germline-derived CDR1 and CDR2 are SGHDN and FVKESK. V was clipped by 0 bases and J by 4 bases, with 13 bases between them. This CDR3 contains 15 residues. This chain's CDR3 is CASSQEFGREYEQYF. The DNA of the CDR3 is TGTGCCAGCAGCCAAGAGTTCGGCAGGGAATACGAGCAGTACTTC.